The rows below give T cell receptor beta chains drawn from one sample of a study of blood T cell repertoires in COVID-19. Sequencing was performed with immunoSEQ multiplex PCR; in TCRdb, only in-frame clones are kept and a portion is missing. The sample consists of about 130,000 clones, over 70% of them appearing once. The source material was peripheral blood. Receptors originate from an elderly man with acute or convalescent COVID-19. Each CDR3 is given with its conserved first and last residue. Each record gives: CDR3 DNA, CDR3 protein, D gene, clone size, J gene, V gene. The D gene is left open where the match is weak. For some rows the clone size is stated as once, few or many, or as a class when expanded; others skip it.

cdr3_nt: TGTGCCAGCAGCTTGGGACAGGGTGGCTCTGGGGCCAACGTCCTGACTTTC; cdr3_aa: CASSLGQGGSGANVLTF; d_call: TRBD1; clone_size: -; j_call: TRBJ2-6; v_call: TRBV7-2
cdr3_nt: TGTGCCAGTAGTGCCGGGACAGGGGGCAAGGGCAATCAGCCCCAGCATTTT; cdr3_aa: CASSAGTGGKGNQPQHF; d_call: TRBD1; clone_size: -; j_call: TRBJ1-5; v_call: TRBV19
cdr3_nt: TGTGCCACCAGTGACTCTTCGGGGGGTTCGGCTAACGGGGAGCTGTTTTTT; cdr3_aa: CATSDSSGGSANGELFF; d_call: TRBD2; clone_size: once; j_call: TRBJ2-2; v_call: TRBV24-1
cdr3_nt: TGTGCCAGCAGCTTAGCGGGACAGGGGGTGACTGGAAACACCATATATTTT; cdr3_aa: CASSLAGQGVTGNTIYF; d_call: TRBD1; clone_size: -; j_call: TRBJ1-3; v_call: TRBV11-2
cdr3_nt: TGTGCCGGCAGCTCCGGGCGGGGGGGCGAGACCCAGTACTTC; cdr3_aa: CAGSSGRGGETQYF; d_call: TRBD2; clone_size: -; j_call: TRBJ2-5; v_call: TRBV6-6
cdr3_nt: TGTGCCAGTAACAATAAACCAAATTACGGCTACACCTTC; cdr3_aa: CASNNKPNYGYTF; d_call: -; clone_size: once; j_call: TRBJ1-2; v_call: TRBV19
cdr3_nt: TGTGCCAGCAGCGATTCGGGACACCCGCAAGAGACCCAGTACTTC; cdr3_aa: CASSDSGHPQETQYF; d_call: -; clone_size: -; j_call: TRBJ2-5; v_call: TRBV9
cdr3_nt: TGTGCCAGCAGCTTAGGCGGCGGGATGAACACTGAAGCTTTCTTT; cdr3_aa: CASSLGGGMNTEAFF; d_call: -; clone_size: -; j_call: TRBJ1-1; v_call: TRBV7-3
cdr3_nt: TGTGCCAGTAGTATCTCGGGACAGATTAATGAAAAACTGTTTTTT; cdr3_aa: CASSISGQINEKLFF; d_call: TRBD1; clone_size: -; j_call: TRBJ1-4; v_call: TRBV19
cdr3_nt: TGTGCCAGCAGCCCCCGAGGTACGGCTTTCAACTATGGCTACATCTTC; cdr3_aa: CASSPRGTAFNYGYIF; d_call: -; clone_size: few; j_call: TRBJ1-2; v_call: TRBV9
cdr3_nt: TGTGCCAGCAGCTTATATAGGGAGGACGAGCAGTACTTC; cdr3_aa: CASSLYREDEQYF; d_call: -; clone_size: -; j_call: TRBJ2-7; v_call: TRBV7-2
cdr3_nt: TGTGCCAGCAGCCGTGATGGAGGGGGCAATCAGCCCCAGCATTTT; cdr3_aa: CASSRDGGGNQPQHF; d_call: -; clone_size: -; j_call: TRBJ1-5; v_call: TRBV5-6
cdr3_nt: TGCGCCAGCAGCTTAGGCGGGACAGGCCTGTACAATGAGCAGTTCTTC; cdr3_aa: CASSLGGTGLYNEQFF; d_call: TRBD1; clone_size: -; j_call: TRBJ2-1; v_call: TRBV5-1
cdr3_nt: TGTGCCAGCACCTCAGGTGCGGGGGTAGGAGAGACCCAGTACTTC; cdr3_aa: CASTSGAGVGETQYF; d_call: TRBD2; clone_size: -; j_call: TRBJ2-5; v_call: TRBV2
cdr3_nt: TGTGCCAGCAGCTTAGATCGGGGGAGCGGGGTATACAATGAGCAGTTCTTC; cdr3_aa: CASSLDRGSGVYNEQFF; d_call: TRBD2; clone_size: once; j_call: TRBJ2-1; v_call: TRBV11-2
cdr3_nt: TGTGCCTGGAGTGTACCCGGCGGGGGTATGAATTTT; cdr3_aa: CAWSVPGGGMNF; d_call: TRBD2; clone_size: many; j_call: TRBJ2-3; v_call: TRBV30
cdr3_nt: TGTGCCAGCAGTGAGACAGGGTGGAATTCACCCCTCCACTTT; cdr3_aa: CASSETGWNSPLHF; d_call: TRBD1; clone_size: few; j_call: TRBJ1-6; v_call: TRBV2
cdr3_nt: TGTGCCAGCAGCGCCAACAGGGGTGCGAGTGGCTACACCTTC; cdr3_aa: CASSANRGASGYTF; d_call: TRBD1; clone_size: -; j_call: TRBJ1-2; v_call: TRBV9
cdr3_nt: TGTGCCAGCAGCCCGGGATTTACAGGGATATCTGGGGAGCTGTTTTTT; cdr3_aa: CASSPGFTGISGELFF; d_call: -; clone_size: -; j_call: TRBJ2-2; v_call: TRBV3-1/TRBV3-2
cdr3_nt: TGTGCCAGCAGCTTAGAGGCCTACTACTCCTACAATGAGCAGTTCTTC; cdr3_aa: CASSLEAYYSYNEQFF; d_call: -; clone_size: -; j_call: TRBJ2-1; v_call: TRBV7-2
cdr3_nt: TGCAGCGTACCCGACAGGGGCTATGGCTACACCTTC; cdr3_aa: CSVPDRGYGYTF; d_call: TRBD1; clone_size: -; j_call: TRBJ1-2; v_call: TRBV29-1
cdr3_nt: TGTGCCATCACCCCTGACAGGTTCACAGATACGCAGTATTTT; cdr3_aa: CAITPDRFTDTQYF; d_call: -; clone_size: once; j_call: TRBJ2-3; v_call: TRBV10-3
cdr3_nt: TGTGCCAGCAGGACCCCTCGACAGGGGGCGAGAGGCGAGCAGTACTTC; cdr3_aa: CASRTPRQGARGEQYF; d_call: TRBD1; clone_size: -; j_call: TRBJ2-7; v_call: TRBV28
cdr3_nt: TGCGCCAGCAGCTTGTATACTAGCGGGGGGTCCTACAATGAGCAGTTCTTC; cdr3_aa: CASSLYTSGGSYNEQFF; d_call: TRBD2; clone_size: many; j_call: TRBJ2-1; v_call: TRBV5-1
cdr3_nt: TGTGCCAGCAGCATGGGACTTTCCTACAATGAGCAGTTCTTC; cdr3_aa: CASSMGLSYNEQFF; d_call: -; clone_size: few; j_call: TRBJ2-1; v_call: TRBV7-2
cdr3_nt: TGTGCCAGCAGTCCCTGGACTTTAAACACCGGGGAGCTGTTTTTT; cdr3_aa: CASSPWTLNTGELFF; d_call: -; clone_size: -; j_call: TRBJ2-2; v_call: TRBV6-5
cdr3_nt: TGTGCCAGCAGTGAAGAGAAGGGACTAGCGGGGGAGGAGCAGTTCTTC; cdr3_aa: CASSEEKGLAGEEQFF; d_call: TRBD2; clone_size: -; j_call: TRBJ2-1; v_call: TRBV2
cdr3_nt: TGTGCCAGCAGCTTAGAGGCAGGGATGGTCAATCAGCCCCAGCATTTT; cdr3_aa: CASSLEAGMVNQPQHF; d_call: -; clone_size: -; j_call: TRBJ1-5; v_call: TRBV7-8
cdr3_nt: TGTGCCAGCTCACCGGCAGGGGCCGGGACCTACGAGCAGTACTTC; cdr3_aa: CASSPAGAGTYEQYF; d_call: -; clone_size: -; j_call: TRBJ2-7; v_call: TRBV18
cdr3_nt: TGTGCCAGCAGCTTCAGAAGCAGGACAGGGGGTTTCGATTACGAGCAGTACTTC; cdr3_aa: CASSFRSRTGGFDYEQYF; d_call: TRBD1; clone_size: -; j_call: TRBJ2-7; v_call: TRBV5-4
cdr3_nt: TGTGCCAGCAGCTCTGGGGGGGGGCTGGGAAACACTGAAGCTTTCTTT; cdr3_aa: CASSSGGGLGNTEAFF; d_call: -; clone_size: -; j_call: TRBJ1-1; v_call: TRBV5-4